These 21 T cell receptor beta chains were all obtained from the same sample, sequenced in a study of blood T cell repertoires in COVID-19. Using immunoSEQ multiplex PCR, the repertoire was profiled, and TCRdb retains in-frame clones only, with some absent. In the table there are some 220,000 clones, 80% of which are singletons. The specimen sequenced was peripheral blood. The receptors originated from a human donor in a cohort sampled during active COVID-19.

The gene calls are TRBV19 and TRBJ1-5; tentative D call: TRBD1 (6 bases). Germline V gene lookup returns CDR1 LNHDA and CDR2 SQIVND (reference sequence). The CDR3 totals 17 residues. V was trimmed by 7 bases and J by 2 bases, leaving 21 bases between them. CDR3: CASTDRRMISGNQPQHF. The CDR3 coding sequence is TGTGCCAGTACGGACAGAAGGATGATTAGTGGCAATCAGCCCCAGCATTTT.

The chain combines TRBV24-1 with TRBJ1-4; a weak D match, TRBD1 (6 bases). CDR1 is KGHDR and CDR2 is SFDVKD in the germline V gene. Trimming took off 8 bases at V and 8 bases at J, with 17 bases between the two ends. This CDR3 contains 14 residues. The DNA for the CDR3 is TGTGCCACCACTCGAACAGGGCTTGGCGAAAAACTGTTTTTT. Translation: CATTRTGLGEKLFF.

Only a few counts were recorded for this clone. Written as DNA, the CDR3 is TGTGCCAGCAGTAGCAGGGATAAGAGTGAAGCTTTCTTT. This gives the protein CASSSRDKSEAFF. V usage is TRBV6-5 and J usage is TRBJ1-1; D is possibly TRBD1 (5 bases). V was shortened by 5 bases and J by 7 bases, with 14 bases between the two germline ends. The CDR3 spans 13 residues. Germline CDR1 MNHEY, CDR2 SVGAGI.

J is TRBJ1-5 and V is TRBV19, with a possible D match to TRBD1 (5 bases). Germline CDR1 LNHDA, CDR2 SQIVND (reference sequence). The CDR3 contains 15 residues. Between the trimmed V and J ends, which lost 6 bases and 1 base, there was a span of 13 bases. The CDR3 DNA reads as TGTGCCAGTAGCTCGGGGGAAGTCAGCAATCAGCCCCAGCATTTT. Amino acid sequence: CASSSGEVSNQPQHF.

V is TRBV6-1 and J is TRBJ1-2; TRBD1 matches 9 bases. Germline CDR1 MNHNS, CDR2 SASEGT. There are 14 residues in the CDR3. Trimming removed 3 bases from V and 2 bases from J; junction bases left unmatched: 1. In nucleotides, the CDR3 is TGTGCCAGCAGTGAGGGACAGGGCAACTATGGCTACACCTTC. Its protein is CASSEGQGNYGYTF.

The CDR3 DNA sequence: TGTGCCAGCAGTCTACCCACAGGACGCACAGATACGCAGTATTTT. Translation gives CASSLPTGRTDTQYF. The chain combines TRBV9 with TRBJ2-3; possible D gene TRBD1, 5 bases. This CDR3 comprises 15 residues. V was shortened by 5 bases and J by 1 base, with 14 bases between the two germline ends. Germline CDR1 is SGDLS and CDR2 is YYNGEE. Complete variable domain (other parts from reference TRBV9 and TRBJ2-3): DSGVTQTPKHLITATGQRVTLRCSPRSGDLSVYWYQQSLDQGLQFLIQYYNGEERAKGNILERFSAQQFPDLHSELNLSSLELGDSALYFCASSLPTGRTDTQYFGPGTRLTVL.

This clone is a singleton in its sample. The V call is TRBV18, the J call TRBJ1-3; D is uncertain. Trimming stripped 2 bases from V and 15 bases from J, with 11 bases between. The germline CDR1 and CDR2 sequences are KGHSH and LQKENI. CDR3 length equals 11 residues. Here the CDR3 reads CASSPSGKPYF. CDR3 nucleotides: TGTGCCAGCTCACCAAGCGGAAAGCCATATTTT.

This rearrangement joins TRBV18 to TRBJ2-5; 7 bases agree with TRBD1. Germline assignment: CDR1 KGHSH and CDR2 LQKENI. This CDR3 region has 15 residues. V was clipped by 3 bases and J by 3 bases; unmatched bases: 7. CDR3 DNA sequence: TGTGCCAGCTCACCCGAGACAGGGAGAGAAGAGACCCAGTACTTC. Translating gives CASSPETGREETQYF.

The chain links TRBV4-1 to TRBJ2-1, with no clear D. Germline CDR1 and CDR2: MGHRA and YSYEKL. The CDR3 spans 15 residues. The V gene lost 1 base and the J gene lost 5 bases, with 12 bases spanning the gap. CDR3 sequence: CASSQVGVTNNEQFF. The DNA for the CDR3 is TGCGCCAGCAGCCAAGTTGGAGTCACTAACAATGAGCAGTTCTTC.

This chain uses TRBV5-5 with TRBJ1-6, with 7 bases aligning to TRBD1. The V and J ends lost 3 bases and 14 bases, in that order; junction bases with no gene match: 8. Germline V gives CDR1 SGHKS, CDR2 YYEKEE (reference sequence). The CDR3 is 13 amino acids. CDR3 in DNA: TGTGCCAGCAGCTCGAGGACAGGAGACACCCTCCACTTT. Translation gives CASSSRTGDTLHF.

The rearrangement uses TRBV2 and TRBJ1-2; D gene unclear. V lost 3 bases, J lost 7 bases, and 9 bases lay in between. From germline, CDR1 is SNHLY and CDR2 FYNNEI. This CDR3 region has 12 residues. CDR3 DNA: TGTGCCAGCAGTGATCAGTCGGGTGGCTACACCTTC. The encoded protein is CASSDQSGGYTF.

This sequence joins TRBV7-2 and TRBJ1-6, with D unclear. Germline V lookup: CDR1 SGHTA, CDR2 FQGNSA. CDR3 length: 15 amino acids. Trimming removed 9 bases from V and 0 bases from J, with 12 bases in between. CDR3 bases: TGTGCCAGTAATAACCCAGGCTCCTATAATTCACCCCTCCACTTT. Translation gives CASNNPGSYNSPLHF.

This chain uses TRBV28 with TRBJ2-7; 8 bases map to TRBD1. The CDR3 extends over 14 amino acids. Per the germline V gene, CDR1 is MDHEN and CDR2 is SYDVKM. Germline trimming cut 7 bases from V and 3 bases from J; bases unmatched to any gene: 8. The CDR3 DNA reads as TGTGCCAGCATCGGACAGGGCAATATCTACGAGCAGTACTTC. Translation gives CASIGQGNIYEQYF.

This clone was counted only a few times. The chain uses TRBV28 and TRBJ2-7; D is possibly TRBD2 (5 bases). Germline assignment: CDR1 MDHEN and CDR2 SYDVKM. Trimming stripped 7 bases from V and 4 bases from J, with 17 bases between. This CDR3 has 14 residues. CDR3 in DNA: TGTGCCAGCACCCGGGGAGTTTTCCCGTACGAGCAGTACTTC. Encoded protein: CASTRGVFPYEQYF.

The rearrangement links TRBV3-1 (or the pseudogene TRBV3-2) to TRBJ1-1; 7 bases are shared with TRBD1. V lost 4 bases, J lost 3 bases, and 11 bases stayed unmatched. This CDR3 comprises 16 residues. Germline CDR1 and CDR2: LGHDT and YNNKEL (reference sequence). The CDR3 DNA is TGTGCCAGCAGCCCGATATATGGGACAGCTCACACTGAAGCTTTCTTT. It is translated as CASSPIYGTAHTEAFF.

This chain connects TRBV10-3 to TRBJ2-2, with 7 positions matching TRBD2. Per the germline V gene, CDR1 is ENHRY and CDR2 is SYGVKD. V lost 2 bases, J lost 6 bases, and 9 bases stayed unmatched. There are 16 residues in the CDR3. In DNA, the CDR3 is TGTGCCATCAGTGAGAGGAGCGGGGAGACCCCCGGGGAGCTGTTTTTT. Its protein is CAISERSGETPGELFF.

The CDR3 reads CASSLVGLVYNEQFF. The DNA for the CDR3 is TGTGCCAGCAGCTTGGTGGGACTAGTATACAATGAGCAGTTCTTC. The chain couples TRBV5-5 to TRBJ2-1, with TRBD2 matching 8 bases. Germline loops: CDR1 SGHKS, CDR2 YYEKEE (reference sequence). This CDR3 spans 15 amino acids. V lost 0 bases and J lost 4; bases outside the gene matches: 3.

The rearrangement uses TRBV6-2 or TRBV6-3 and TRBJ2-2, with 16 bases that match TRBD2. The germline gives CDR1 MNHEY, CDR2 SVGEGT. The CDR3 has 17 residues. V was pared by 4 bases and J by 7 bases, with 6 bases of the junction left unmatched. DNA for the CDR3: TGTGCCAGCAGTTGGGGACTAGCGGGGGGGCCCGACGGGGAGCTGTTTTTT. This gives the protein CASSWGLAGGPDGELFF.

This chain's CDR3 is CASSLDGPGGYQPQHF. The CDR3 DNA is TGTGCCAGCAGCTTAGATGGCCCTGGGGGGTATCAGCCCCAGCATTTT. The chain has TRBV7-2 and TRBJ1-5, with a weak D call TRBD1 (5 bases). This CDR3 has 16 residues. Germline V gives CDR1 SGHTA, CDR2 FQGNSA. Trimming removed 1 base from V and 5 bases from J, with 15 bases in between. Complete variable domain (other parts from reference TRBV7-2 and TRBJ1-5): GAGVSQSPSNKVTEKGKDVELRCDPISGHTALYWYRQSLGQGLEFLIYFQGNSAPDKSGLPSDRFSAERTGGSVSTLTIQRTQQEDSAVYLCASSLDGPGGYQPQHFGDGTRLSIL.

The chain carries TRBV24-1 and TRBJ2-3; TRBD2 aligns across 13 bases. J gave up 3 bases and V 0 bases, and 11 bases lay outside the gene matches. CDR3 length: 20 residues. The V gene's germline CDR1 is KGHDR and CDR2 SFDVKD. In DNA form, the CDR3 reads TGTGCCACCAGTGATTTGAGGGGCACTAGCGGGGGGGAAGGGACAGATACGCAGTATTTT. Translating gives CATSDLRGTSGGEGTDTQYF.

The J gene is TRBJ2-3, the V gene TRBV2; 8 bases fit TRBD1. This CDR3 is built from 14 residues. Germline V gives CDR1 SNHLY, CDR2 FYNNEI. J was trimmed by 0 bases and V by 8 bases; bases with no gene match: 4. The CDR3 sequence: CASARDRSTDTQYF. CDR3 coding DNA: TGTGCCAGCGCCCGGGACAGGAGCACAGATACGCAGTATTTT. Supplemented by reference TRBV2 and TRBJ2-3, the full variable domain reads EPEVTQTPSHQVTQMGQEVILRCVPISNHLYFYWYRQILGQKVEFLVSFYNNEISEKSEIFDDQFSVERPDGSNFTLKIRSTKLEDSAMYFCASARDRSTDTQYFGPGTRLTVL.